The rows below give T cell receptor beta chains drawn from one sample of a study of blood T cell repertoires in COVID-19. Sequencing was performed with immunoSEQ multiplex PCR; in TCRdb, only in-frame clones are kept and a portion is missing. Of some 83,000 clones in the sample, approximately 78% were seen once. The sequencing input was peripheral blood. These TCRs come from a human donor in a cohort sampled during active COVID-19. Both conserved end residues are part of each CDR3. D genes are given only for firm matches. A clone size is listed for some rows: how often the clone was seen (once, few, many), or a class if it is expanded.

TRBJ1-2,TRBV6-6,.,TRBD1,CASSPRGTGEERFVRYTF,TGTGCCAGCAGTCCGAGGGGGACAGGGGAGGAGAGGTTTGTTCGCTACACCTTC
TRBJ1-5,TRBV19,.,TRBD1,CASRSRTGGYQPQHF,TGTGCCAGCAGATCCCGGACAGGGGGCTATCAGCCCCAGCATTTT
TRBJ1-1,TRBV6-5,.,.,CASRRVSANTEAFF,TGTGCCAGCAGGAGGGTTTCTGCGAACACTGAAGCTTTCTTT
TRBJ1-5,TRBV10-2,.,.,CASSESYSSNQPQHF,TGCGCCAGCAGTGAGTCATACAGTAGCAATCAGCCCCAGCATTTT
TRBJ2-3,TRBV3-1/TRBV3-2,.,TRBD2,CASSPWTSGSPSTDTQYF,TGTGCCAGCAGCCCGTGGACTAGCGGGTCTCCTAGCACAGATACGCAGTATTTT
TRBJ2-3,TRBV5-1,.,.,CASSWGPGLPGGTDTQYF,TGCGCCAGCAGCTGGGGACCGGGACTCCCGGGCGGCACAGATACGCAGTATTTT
TRBJ2-1,TRBV9,.,TRBD2,CASSVDGRGGSYNEQFF,TGTGCCAGCAGCGTAGATGGGCGGGGGGGCTCCTACAATGAGCAGTTCTTC
TRBJ1-5,TRBV6-5,.,.,CATQGNSNQPQHF,TGTGCCACACAGGGTAATAGCAATCAGCCCCAGCATTTT
TRBJ2-2,TRBV11-2,.,TRBD1,CASSSRGQGFTGELFF,TGTGCCAGCAGCTCCCGGGGACAGGGGTTCACCGGGGAGCTGTTTTTT
TRBJ2-1,TRBV5-1,.,TRBD2,CASSFLAGDNEQFF,TGCGCCAGCAGCTTTCTAGCGGGGGACAATGAGCAGTTCTTC
TRBJ1-1,TRBV2,.,.,CALLPDTEAFF,TGTGCTCTGTTGCCGGACACTGAAGCTTTCTTT
TRBJ1-6,TRBV5-1,.,TRBD1,CASSPNRQGDSPLHF,TGCGCCAGCAGTCCCAATCGACAGGGCGACTCACCCCTCCACTTT
TRBJ2-1,TRBV7-2,.,.,CASSLRSGPGKQFF,TGTGCCAGCAGCTTAAGGAGCGGCCCCGGTAAGCAGTTCTTC
TRBJ2-5,TRBV6-5,.,TRBD1,CASSSDRGIQETQYF,TGTGCCAGCAGTAGTGACAGGGGCATCCAAGAGACCCAGTACTTC
TRBJ1-5,TRBV29-1,.,.,CSVKSTLDQPQHF,TGCAGCGTTAAATCGACATTAGATCAGCCCCAGCATTTT
TRBJ2-5,TRBV5-1,.,.,CASSTDQETQYF,TGCGCCAGCAGCACGGACCAAGAGACCCAGTACTTC
TRBJ1-1,TRBV5-1,.,TRBD1,CASSWGDRENTEAFF,TGCGCCAGCAGCTGGGGGGACAGGGAGAACACTGAAGCTTTCTTT
TRBJ1-5,TRBV7-2,.,.,CASSSAIGQPQHF,TGTGCCAGCAGCTCCGCAATCGGTCAGCCCCAGCATTTT
TRBJ1-2,TRBV27,.,.,CASSLRTGFGYTF,TGTGCCAGCAGTTTACGAACAGGGTTTGGCTACACCTTC
TRBJ1-2,TRBV6-5,.,.,CASSPGANYGYTF,TGTGCCAGCAGTCCAGGGGCTAACTATGGCTACACCTTC
TRBJ2-1,TRBV2,.,TRBD1,CASRLQGISYNEQFF,TGTGCCAGCAGGCTACAGGGGATCTCCTACAATGAGCAGTTCTTC
TRBJ2-2,TRBV2,.,.,CASSEGVGVTGELFF,TGTGCCAGCAGTGAAGGGGTCGGGGTCACCGGGGAGCTGTTTTTT
TRBJ2-7,TRBV7-9,few,.,CASSLQGYEQYF,TGTGCCAGCAGCTTACAGGGATACGAGCAGTACTTC
TRBJ2-3,TRBV9,.,TRBD2,CASSATGTSGSTDTQYF,TGTGCCAGCAGCGCTACCGGGACTAGCGGGAGCACAGATACGCAGTATTTT
TRBJ1-3,TRBV19,few,TRBD1,CASNRGEGGNTIYF,TGTGCCAGTAACAGGGGAGAAGGTGGAAACACCATATATTTT
TRBJ1-2,TRBV5-1,.,.,CASSPDRDYGYTF,TGCGCCAGCAGCCCCGACAGAGACTATGGCTACACCTTC
TRBJ2-4,TRBV20-1,.,.,CSASLAKNIQYF,TGCAGTGCTAGTCTAGCCAAAAACATTCAGTACTTC
TRBJ2-7,TRBV20-1,.,.,CSALFAYEQYF,TGCAGTGCCCTCTTTGCGTACGAGCAGTACTTC
TRBJ2-5,TRBV3-1/TRBV3-2,.,.,CASSQGPGETQYF,TGTGCCAGCAGCCAAGGTCCCGGGGAGACCCAGTACTTC
TRBJ1-3,TRBV3-1/TRBV3-2,.,TRBD1,CASSQDRGSGNTIYF,TGTGCCAGCAGCCAAGACAGGGGGTCTGGAAACACCATATATTTT
TRBJ1-1,TRBV6-5,.,.,CASSYGTVDLTEAFF,TGTGCCAGCAGTTATGGCACAGTGGATTTGACTGAAGCTTTCTTT
TRBJ1-2,TRBV3-1/TRBV3-2,.,TRBD1,CASSQGTGFGGYTF,TGTGCCAGCAGCCAAGGGACAGGCTTTGGGGGCTACACCTTC
TRBJ1-6,TRBV27,few,TRBD1,CASTLGPGTANNSPLHF,TGTGCCAGCACTTTGGGCCCCGGGACAGCGAATAATTCACCCCTCCACTTT
TRBJ1-1,TRBV6-5,.,TRBD1,CASSYRRQGRVAFF,TGTGCCAGCAGTTACCGCCGACAGGGGAGGGTAGCTTTCTTT
TRBJ2-7,TRBV19,once,.,CASSNPSGGEQYF,TGTGCCAGTAGCAACCCAAGCGGCGGAGAGCAGTACTTC
TRBJ1-5,TRBV28,.,.,CASSEQGSNQPQHF,TGTGCCAGCAGTGAACAGGGAAGCAATCAGCCCCAGCATTTT
TRBJ1-1,TRBV19,.,.,CASTLGGTNTEAFF,TGTGCCAGTACACTAGGAGGGACTAACACTGAAGCTTTCTTT
TRBJ2-3,TRBV7-9,.,TRBD2,CASSSGTSSSTDTQYF,TGTGCCAGCAGCTCCGGGACTAGCAGTAGCACAGATACGCAGTATTTT
TRBJ2-5,TRBV15,.,TRBD1,CATSRDRGPETQYF,TGTGCCACCAGCAGGGACAGGGGGCCAGAGACCCAGTACTTC
TRBJ1-3,TRBV29-1,.,.,CSVLPSGTMGNTIYF,TGCAGCGTCCTGCCCTCCGGGACAATGGGAAACACCATATATTTT
TRBJ1-4,TRBV11-2,once,TRBD1,CASSLTGANEKLFF,TGTGCCAGCAGCTTGACAGGGGCTAATGAAAAACTGTTTTTT
TRBJ1-5,TRBV7-9,few,.,CASSLERTEPQHF,TGTGCCAGCAGCTTAGAGCGCACCGAGCCCCAGCATTTT
TRBJ1-5,TRBV28,few,TRBD1,CASSWETGGQPQHF,TGTGCCAGCAGTTGGGAGACAGGGGGCCAGCCCCAGCATTTT
TRBJ2-7,TRBV18,few,TRBD1,CASSRDRGEQYF,TGTGCCAGCTCACGGGACAGGGGCGAGCAGTACTTC
TRBJ2-1,TRBV15,few,TRBD2,CATSRTRGERGENEQFF,TGTGCCACCAGCAGGACTAGGGGGGAGCGGGGGGAAAATGAGCAGTTCTTC
TRBJ1-6,TRBV28,.,TRBD1,CASRQRTGYSPLHF,TGTGCCAGCAGACAACGGACAGGGTATTCACCCCTCCACTTT
TRBJ1-6,TRBV7-9,few,TRBD1,CATRGAQIGNSPLHF,TGTGCCACCAGGGGGGCGCAGATTGGTAATTCACCCCTCCACTTT
TRBJ2-5,TRBV19,medium-sized,.,CASSIVGSQGTQYF,TGTGCCAGTAGTATCGTGGGCTCACAGGGGACCCAGTACTTC
TRBJ2-7,TRBV6-5,once,TRBD1,CASSWDEGQYYEQYF,TGTGCCAGCAGCTGGGATGAGGGACAGTACTACGAGCAGTACTTC
TRBJ1-5,TRBV6-5,.,TRBD1,CASKESGGNNQPQHF,TGTGCCAGCAAGGAGTCAGGGGGGAACAATCAGCCCCAGCATTTT
TRBJ1-5,TRBV2,once,.,CASRQERTLYSNQPQHF,TGTGCCAGCAGGCAGGAGAGGACACTCTATAGCAATCAGCCCCAGCATTTT
TRBJ1-3,TRBV5-1,.,.,CASSPEGSGNTIYF,TGCGCCAGCAGCCCCGAGGGATCTGGAAACACCATATATTTT
TRBJ2-1,TRBV3-1/TRBV3-2,.,.,CASSQEWGLRKGNEQFF,TGTGCCAGCAGCCAAGAGTGGGGACTCCGTAAGGGCAATGAGCAGTTCTTC
TRBJ1-4,TRBV2,.,TRBD1,CASSEADRGLTNEKLFF,TGTGCCAGCAGTGAAGCGGACAGGGGGCTTACTAATGAAAAACTGTTTTTT